This TCR beta chain was recovered during a study of beta chain features in type 1 diabetes. Regarding the study as a whole: Moderate yet significant TCRB CDR3 shortening was seen in Type 1 diabetes patients in all four CD4+ subsets.

This CDR3 has 14 residues. The V end was cut by 3 bases, the J end by 2 bases, with 14 bases between. Germline lookup yields CDR1 GTSNPN and CDR2 SVGIG (reference sequence). This clone was seen only a few times. Its specificity is not known. The isolated RNA, all of it, was reverse transcribed, so expressed TCRB transcripts were what got sequenced. Assay used: immunoSEQ multiplex PCR; TCRdb lists only in-frame clones, some missing. Seen here are about 170,000 clones, 6.5% to 9.5% observed once, and the top ten hold about 0.95%. The sample comprised central memory CD4+ T cells from blood. The receptor's source is a woman aged 40 to 50 with type 1 diabetes. The V call is TRBV30, the J call TRBJ2-7; weak D call: TRBD1 (5 bases). The DNA for the CDR3 is TGTGCCTGGAGCTCGTTAGGGGCACCCTACGAGCAGTACTTC. It yields the protein CAWSSLGAPYEQYF.